This TCR beta chain was sequenced for a study of shared clonotypes between healthy human individuals. Study-wide points: It was only blood that was sampled, and tissue repertoires likely differ. Approximately 5.1% was the fraction of naive CD4 clonotypes found shared across a few donors.

Using immunoSEQ multiplex PCR, the repertoire was profiled, and TCRdb retains in-frame clones only, with some absent. The repertoire holds approximately 340,000 clones, 73% seen once, with under 11% in the top ten. With regard to this clone: Antigen specificity is unknown.

The ends were cut back, 4 bases at V and 5 bases at J, with 24 bases in the middle. Germline loops: CDR1 SEHNR, CDR2 FQNEAQ (reference sequence). The CDR3 is 18 amino acids. The sequence derives from a young man in good health. The chain recombines TRBV7-9 with TRBJ2-1; maybe TRBD1 (5 bases). The sample taken for sequencing was memory CD4+ T cells sorted from blood. Regarding subset: CD45RA-negative fraction. The CDR3 DNA reads TGTGCCAGCAGCTCAGGGCCCACGTCCAGGGTACTAAACAATGAGCAGTTCTTC. It codes for CASSSGPTSRVLNNEQFF.